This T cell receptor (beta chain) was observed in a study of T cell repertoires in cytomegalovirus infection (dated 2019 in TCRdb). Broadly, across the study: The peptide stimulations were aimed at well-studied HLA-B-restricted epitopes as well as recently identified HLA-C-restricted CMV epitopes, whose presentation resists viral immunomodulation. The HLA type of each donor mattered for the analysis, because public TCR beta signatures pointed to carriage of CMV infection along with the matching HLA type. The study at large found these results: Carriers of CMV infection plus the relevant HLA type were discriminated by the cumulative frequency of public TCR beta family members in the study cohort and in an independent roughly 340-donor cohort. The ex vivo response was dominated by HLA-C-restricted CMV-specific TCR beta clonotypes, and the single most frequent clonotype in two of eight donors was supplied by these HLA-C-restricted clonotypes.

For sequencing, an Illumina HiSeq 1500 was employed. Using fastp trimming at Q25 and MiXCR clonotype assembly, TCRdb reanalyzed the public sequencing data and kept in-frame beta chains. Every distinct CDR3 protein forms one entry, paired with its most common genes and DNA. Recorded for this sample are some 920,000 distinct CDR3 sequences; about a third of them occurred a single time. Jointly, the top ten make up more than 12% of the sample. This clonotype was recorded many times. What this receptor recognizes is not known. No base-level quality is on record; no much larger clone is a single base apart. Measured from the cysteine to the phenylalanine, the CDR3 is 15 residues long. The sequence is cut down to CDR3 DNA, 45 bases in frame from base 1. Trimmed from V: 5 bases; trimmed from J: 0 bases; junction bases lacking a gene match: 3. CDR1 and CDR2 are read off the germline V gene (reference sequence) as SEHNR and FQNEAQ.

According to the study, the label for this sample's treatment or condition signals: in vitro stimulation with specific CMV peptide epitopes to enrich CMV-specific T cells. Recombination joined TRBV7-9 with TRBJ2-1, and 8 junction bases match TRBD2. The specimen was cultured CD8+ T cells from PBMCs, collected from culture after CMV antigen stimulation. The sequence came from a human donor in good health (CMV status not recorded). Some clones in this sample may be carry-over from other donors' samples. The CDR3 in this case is CASSPRGASYNEQFF. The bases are TGTGCCAGCAGCCCGCGGGGGGCCTCCTACAATGAGCAGTTCTTC. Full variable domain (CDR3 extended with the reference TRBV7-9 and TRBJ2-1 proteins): DTGVSQNPRHKITKRGQNVTFRCDPISEHNRLYWYRQTLGQGPEFLTYFQNEAQLEKSRLLSDRFSAERPKGSFSTLEIQRTEQGDSAMYLCASSPRGASYNEQFFGPGTRLTVL.